The clone carrying this T cell receptor (beta chain) was seen a handful of times. The CDR3 sequence is 15 residues long. Trimming shortened V by 4 bases and J by 0 bases, and 12 bases separated the two germline ends. CDR1 and CDR2 (germline): MGHDK, SYGVNS. This record comes from a study of T-cell memory formation after mild COVID-19. TCRdb analysed the 5' RACE reads with MiXCR anew, one entry per CDR3 protein. The table records about 270,000 distinct CDR3 sequences, 15% of them present only once. The specimen was PBMCs or a T cell subset sorted from them (not recorded which). The receptor comes from an adult woman who had mild COVID-19 (a few samples of this study predate the infection). Cell type and time point are not known. J is TRBJ1-1 and V is TRBV25-1; D is ambiguous. CDR3 DNA sequence: TGTGCCAGCAGTGGGGGAAGGATCATGAACACTGAAGCTTTCTTT. It yields the protein CASSGGRIMNTEAFF.